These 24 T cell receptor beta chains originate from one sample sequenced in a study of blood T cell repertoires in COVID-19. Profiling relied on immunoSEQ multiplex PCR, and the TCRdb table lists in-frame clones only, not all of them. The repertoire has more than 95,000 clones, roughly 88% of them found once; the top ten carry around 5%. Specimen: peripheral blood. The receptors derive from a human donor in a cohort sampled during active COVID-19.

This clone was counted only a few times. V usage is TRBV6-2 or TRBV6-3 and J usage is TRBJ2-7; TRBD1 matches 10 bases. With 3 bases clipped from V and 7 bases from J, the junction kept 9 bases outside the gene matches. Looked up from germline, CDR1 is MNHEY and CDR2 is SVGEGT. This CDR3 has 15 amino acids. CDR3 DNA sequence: TGTGCCAGCAGTTATAACCGGGACAGGGGTGGAGAGCAGTACTTC. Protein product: CASSYNRDRGGEQYF.

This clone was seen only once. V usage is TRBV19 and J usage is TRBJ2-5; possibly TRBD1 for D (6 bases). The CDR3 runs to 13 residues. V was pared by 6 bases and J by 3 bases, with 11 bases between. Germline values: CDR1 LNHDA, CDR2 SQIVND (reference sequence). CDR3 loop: CASRLPGEETQYF. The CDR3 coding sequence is TGTGCCAGTAGATTACCAGGGGAAGAGACCCAGTACTTC.

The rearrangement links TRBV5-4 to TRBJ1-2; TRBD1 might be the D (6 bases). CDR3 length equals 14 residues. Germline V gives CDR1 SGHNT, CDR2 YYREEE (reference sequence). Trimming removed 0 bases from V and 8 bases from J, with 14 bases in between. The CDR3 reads CASSLEGGRQGYTF. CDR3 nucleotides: TGTGCCAGCAGCTTGGAGGGGGGGCGTCAAGGCTACACCTTC.

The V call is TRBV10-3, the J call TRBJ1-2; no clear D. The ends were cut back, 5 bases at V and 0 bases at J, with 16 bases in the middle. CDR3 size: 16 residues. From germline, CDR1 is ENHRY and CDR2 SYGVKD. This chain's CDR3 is CAISRVSSRANYGYTF. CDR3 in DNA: TGTGCCATCAGTAGAGTCTCAAGTAGAGCTAACTATGGCTACACCTTC.

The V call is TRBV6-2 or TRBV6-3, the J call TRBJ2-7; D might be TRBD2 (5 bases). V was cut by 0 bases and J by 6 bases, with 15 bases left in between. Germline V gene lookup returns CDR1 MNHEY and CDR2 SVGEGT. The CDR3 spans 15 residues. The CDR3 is CASSYSAPGSAEQYF. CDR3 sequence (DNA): TGTGCCAGCAGTTACTCCGCCCCGGGGTCGGCCGAGCAGTACTTC.

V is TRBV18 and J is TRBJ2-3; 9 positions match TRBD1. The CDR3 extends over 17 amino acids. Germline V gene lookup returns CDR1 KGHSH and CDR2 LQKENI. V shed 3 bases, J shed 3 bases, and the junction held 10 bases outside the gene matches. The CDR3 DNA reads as TGTGCCAGCTCACCTCAACAGGGGGCCCTGGGGACAGATACGCAGTATTTT. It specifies CASSPQQGALGTDTQYF.

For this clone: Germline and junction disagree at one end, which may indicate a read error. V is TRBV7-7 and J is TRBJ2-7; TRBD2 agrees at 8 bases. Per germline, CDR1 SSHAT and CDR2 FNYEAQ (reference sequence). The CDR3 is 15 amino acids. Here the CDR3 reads CASSQGSGSYYEQYF. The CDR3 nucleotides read TGTGCTAGCAGCCAAGGAAGCGGGAGTTACTACGAGCAGTACTTC. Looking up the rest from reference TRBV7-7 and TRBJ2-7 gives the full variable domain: GAGVSQSPRYKVTKRGQDVTLRCDPISSHATLYWYQQALGQGPEFLTYFNYEAQPDKSGLPSDRFSAERPEGSISTLTIQRTEQRDSAMYRCASSQGSGSYYEQYFGPGTRLTVT.

The CDR3 nucleotides are TGTGCCAGCAGCCCCCTAGCGCTCTCAGATACGCAGTATTTT. Its protein is CASSPLALSDTQYF. The chain has TRBV9 and TRBJ2-3; D may be TRBD2 (6 bases). The germline V gene encodes CDR1 SGDLS and CDR2 YYNGEE. The CDR3 runs 14 residues. V dropped 4 bases and J dropped 4 bases, with 13 bases sitting between them.

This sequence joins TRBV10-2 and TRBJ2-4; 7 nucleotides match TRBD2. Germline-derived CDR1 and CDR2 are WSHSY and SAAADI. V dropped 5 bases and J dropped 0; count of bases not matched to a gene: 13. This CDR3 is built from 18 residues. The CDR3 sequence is CASSYGVGGDGAKNIQYF. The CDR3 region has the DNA TGCGCCAGCAGTTATGGGGTTGGGGGGGATGGAGCCAAAAACATTCAGTACTTC.

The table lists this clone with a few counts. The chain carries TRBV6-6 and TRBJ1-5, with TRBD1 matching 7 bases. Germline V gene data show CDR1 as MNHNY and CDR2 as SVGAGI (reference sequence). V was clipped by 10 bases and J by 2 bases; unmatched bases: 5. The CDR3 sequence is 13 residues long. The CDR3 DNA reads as TGTGCCACCGACCAGGGGGGCAATCAGCCCCAGCATTTT. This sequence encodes CATDQGGNQPQHF.

The CDR3 region has the DNA TGTGCTAGTGGTTTGGCTAGCTCTGAGCAGTTCTTC. As protein: CASGLASSEQFF. The chain joins TRBV12-5 to TRBJ2-1, with D perhaps TRBD2 (5 bases). Trimming took off 1 base at V and 9 bases at J, with 7 bases between the two ends. The CDR3 totals 12 residues. The germline V gene encodes CDR1 LGHNT and CDR2 FRNRAP.

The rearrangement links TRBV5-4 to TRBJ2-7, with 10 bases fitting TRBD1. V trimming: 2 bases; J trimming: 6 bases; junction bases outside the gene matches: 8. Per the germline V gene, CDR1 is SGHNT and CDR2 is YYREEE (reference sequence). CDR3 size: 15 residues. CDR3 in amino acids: CASSLSGTGVFEQYF. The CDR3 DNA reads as TGTGCCAGCAGCTTATCCGGGACAGGGGTTTTCGAGCAGTACTTC.

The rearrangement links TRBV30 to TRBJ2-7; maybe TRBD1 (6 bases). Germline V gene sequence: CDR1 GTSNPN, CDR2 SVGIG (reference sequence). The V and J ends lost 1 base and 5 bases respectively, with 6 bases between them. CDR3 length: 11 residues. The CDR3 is CAWSGQDEQYF. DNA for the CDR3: TGTGCCTGGAGTGGACAGGACGAGCAGTACTTC.

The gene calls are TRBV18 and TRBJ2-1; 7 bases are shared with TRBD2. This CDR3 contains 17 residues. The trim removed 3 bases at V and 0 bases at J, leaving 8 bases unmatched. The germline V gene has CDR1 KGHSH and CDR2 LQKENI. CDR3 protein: CASSPDGSGGSYNEQFF. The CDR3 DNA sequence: TGTGCCAGCTCACCCGACGGGTCGGGAGGCTCCTACAATGAGCAGTTCTTC.

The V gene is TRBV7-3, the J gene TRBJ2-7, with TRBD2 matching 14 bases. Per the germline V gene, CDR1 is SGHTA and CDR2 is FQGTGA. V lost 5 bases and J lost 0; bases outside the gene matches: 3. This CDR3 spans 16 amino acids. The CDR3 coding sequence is TGTGCCAGCAGCCCCGGACTAGCGGGAGGCTCCTACGAGCAGTACTTC. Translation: CASSPGLAGGSYEQYF.

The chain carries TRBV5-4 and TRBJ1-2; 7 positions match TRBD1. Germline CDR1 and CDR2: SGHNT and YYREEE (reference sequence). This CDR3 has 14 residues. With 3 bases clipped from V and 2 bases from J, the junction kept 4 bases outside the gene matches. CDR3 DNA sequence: TGTGCCAGCAGCTCGAAACAGGGGAACTATGGCTACACCTTC. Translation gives CASSSKQGNYGYTF.

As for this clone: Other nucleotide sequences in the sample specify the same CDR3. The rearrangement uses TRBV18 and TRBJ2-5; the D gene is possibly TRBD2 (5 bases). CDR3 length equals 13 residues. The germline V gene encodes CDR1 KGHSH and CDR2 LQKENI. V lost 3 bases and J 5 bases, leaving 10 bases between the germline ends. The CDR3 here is CASSPAGRETQYF. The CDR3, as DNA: TGTGCCAGCTCACCCGCGGGCCGTGAGACCCAGTACTTC.

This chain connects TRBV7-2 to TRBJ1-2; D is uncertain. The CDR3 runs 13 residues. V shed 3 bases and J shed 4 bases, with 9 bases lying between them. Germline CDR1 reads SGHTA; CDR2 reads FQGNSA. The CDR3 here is CASSFGGTYGYTF. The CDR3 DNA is TGTGCCAGCAGCTTCGGCGGAACCTATGGCTACACCTTC.

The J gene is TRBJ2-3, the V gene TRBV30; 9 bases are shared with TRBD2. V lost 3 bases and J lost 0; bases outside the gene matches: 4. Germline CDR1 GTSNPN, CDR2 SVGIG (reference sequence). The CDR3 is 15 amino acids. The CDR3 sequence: CAWRAGLASTDTQYF. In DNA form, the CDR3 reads TGTGCCTGGAGGGCGGGACTAGCTAGCACAGATACGCAGTATTTT. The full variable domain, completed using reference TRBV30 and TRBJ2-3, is SQTIHQWPATLVQPVGSPLSLECTVEGTSNPNLYWYRQAAGRGLQLLFYSVGIGQISSEVPQNLSASRPQDRQFILSSKKLLLSDSGFYLCAWRAGLASTDTQYFGPGTRLTVL.

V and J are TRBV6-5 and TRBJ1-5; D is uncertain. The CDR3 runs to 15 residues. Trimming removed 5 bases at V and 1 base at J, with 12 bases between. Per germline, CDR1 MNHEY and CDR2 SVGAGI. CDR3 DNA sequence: TGTGCCAGCAGTACATCGGGTCGGAGCAATCAGCCCCAGCATTTT. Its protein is CASSTSGRSNQPQHF.

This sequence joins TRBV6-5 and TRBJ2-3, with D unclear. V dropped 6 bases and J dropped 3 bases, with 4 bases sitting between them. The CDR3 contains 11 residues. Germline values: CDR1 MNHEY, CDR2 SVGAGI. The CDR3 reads CASSPTDTQYF. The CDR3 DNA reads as TGTGCCAGCAGCCCAACAGATACGCAGTATTTT.

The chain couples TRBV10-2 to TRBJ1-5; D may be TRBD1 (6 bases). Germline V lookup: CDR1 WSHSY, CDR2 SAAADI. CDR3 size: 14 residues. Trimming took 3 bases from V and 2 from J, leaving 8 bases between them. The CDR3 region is CASSDRTGNQPQHF. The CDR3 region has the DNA TGCGCCAGCAGTGACCGGACAGGCAATCAGCCCCAGCATTTT.

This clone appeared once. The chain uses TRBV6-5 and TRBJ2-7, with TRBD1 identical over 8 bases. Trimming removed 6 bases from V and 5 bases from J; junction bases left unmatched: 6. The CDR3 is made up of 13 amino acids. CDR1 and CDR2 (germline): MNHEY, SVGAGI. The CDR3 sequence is CASSRTGLHEQYF. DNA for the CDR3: TGTGCCAGCAGCAGGACAGGGCTCCACGAGCAGTACTTC.

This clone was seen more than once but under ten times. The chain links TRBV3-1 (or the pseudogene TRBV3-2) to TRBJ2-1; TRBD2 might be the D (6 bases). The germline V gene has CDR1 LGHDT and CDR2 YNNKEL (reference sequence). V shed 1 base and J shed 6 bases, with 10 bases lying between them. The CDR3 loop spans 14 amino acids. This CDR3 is CASSQAGVSNEQFF. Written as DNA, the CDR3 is TGTGCCAGCAGCCAAGCGGGAGTTAGCAATGAGCAGTTCTTC.